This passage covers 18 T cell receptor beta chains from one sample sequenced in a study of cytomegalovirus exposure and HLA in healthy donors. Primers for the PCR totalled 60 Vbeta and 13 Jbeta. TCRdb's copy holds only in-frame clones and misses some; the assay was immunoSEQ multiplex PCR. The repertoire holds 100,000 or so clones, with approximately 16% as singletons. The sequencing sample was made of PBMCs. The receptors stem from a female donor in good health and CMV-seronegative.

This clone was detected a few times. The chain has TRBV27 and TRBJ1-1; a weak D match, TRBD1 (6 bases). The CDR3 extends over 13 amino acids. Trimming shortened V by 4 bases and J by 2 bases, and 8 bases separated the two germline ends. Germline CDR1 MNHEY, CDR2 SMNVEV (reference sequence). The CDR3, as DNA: TGTGCCAGCAGTTACAGGGAAAACACTGAAGCTTTCTTT. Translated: CASSYRENTEAFF.

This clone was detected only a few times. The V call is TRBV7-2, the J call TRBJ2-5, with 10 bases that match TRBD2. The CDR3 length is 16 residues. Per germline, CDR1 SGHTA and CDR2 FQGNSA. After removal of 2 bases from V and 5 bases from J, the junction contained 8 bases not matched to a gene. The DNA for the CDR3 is TGTGCCAGCAGCTTACTAGCGGGAGAGAGTTTGGAGACCCAGTACTTC. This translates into CASSLLAGESLETQYF.

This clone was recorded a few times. CDR3 in amino acids: CASSSYDRGPQETQYF. In DNA, the CDR3 is TGTGCCAGCAGCTCTTATGATAGGGGCCCTCAAGAGACCCAGTACTTC. This chain uses TRBV7-3 with TRBJ2-5, with D possibly TRBD1 on 5 matching bases. Trimming took 4 bases from V and 2 from J, leaving 17 bases between them. The CDR3 is 16 residues long. Germline values: CDR1 SGHTA, CDR2 FQGTGA.

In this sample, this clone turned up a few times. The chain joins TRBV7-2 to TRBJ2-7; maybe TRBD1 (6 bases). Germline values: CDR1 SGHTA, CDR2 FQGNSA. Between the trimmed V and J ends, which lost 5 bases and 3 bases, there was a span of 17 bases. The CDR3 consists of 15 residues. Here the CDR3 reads CASSPRATGVYEQYF. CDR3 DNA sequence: TGTGCCAGCAGCCCAAGGGCGACAGGCGTCTACGAGCAGTACTTC.

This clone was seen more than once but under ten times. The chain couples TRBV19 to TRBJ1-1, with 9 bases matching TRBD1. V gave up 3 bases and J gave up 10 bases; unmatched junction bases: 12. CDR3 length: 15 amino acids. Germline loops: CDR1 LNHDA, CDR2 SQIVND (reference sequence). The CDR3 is CASSITGGTESPAFF. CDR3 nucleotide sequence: TGTGCCAGTAGTATTACAGGGGGCACTGAATCCCCAGCTTTCTTT.

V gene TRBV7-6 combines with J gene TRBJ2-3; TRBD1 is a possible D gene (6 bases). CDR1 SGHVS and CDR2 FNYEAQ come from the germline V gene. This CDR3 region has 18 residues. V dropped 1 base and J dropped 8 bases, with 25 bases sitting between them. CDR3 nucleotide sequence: TGTGCCAGCAGCTTAGATAGACAGGTGCCCACTTTTCAGGCTACGCAGTATTTT. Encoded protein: CASSLDRQVPTFQATQYF. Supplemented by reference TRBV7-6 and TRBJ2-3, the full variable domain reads GAGVSQSPRYKVTKRGQDVALRCDPISGHVSLYWYRQALGQGPEFLTYFNYEAQQDKSGLPNDRFSAERPEGSISTLTIQRTEQRDSAMYRCASSLDRQVPTFQATQYFGPGTRLTVL.

In DNA form, the CDR3 reads TGTGCCAGCAGCCCAGTGGGCAGGGGGTTAACTGAAGCTTTCTTT. Amino acids: CASSPVGRGLTEAFF. The rearrangement uses TRBV9 and TRBJ1-1, with 7 bases fitting TRBD1. This CDR3 has 15 residues. With 4 bases clipped from V and 5 bases from J, the junction kept 11 bases outside the gene matches. The germline CDR1 and CDR2 sequences are SGDLS and YYNGEE. Based on the CDR3 plus reference TRBV9 and TRBJ1-1, the full variable domain is DSGVTQTPKHLITATGQRVTLRCSPRSGDLSVYWYQQSLDQGLQFLIQYYNGEERAKGNILERFSAQQFPDLHSELNLSSLELGDSALYFCASSPVGRGLTEAFFGQGTRLTVV.

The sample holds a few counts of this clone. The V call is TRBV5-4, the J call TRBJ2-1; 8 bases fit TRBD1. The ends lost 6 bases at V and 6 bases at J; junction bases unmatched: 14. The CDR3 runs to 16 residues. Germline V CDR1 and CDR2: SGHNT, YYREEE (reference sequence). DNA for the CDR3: TGTGCCAGCAACAAAAACCAGGGGGCCGGGGGCAATGAGCAGTTCTTC. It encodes CASNKNQGAGGNEQFF.

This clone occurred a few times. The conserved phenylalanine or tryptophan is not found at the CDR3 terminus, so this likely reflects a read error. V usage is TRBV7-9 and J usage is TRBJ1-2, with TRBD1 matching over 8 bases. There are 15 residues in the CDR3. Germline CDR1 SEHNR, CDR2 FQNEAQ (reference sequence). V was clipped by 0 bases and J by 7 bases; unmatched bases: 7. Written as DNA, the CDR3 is TGTGCCAGCAGCTTAGCCCCTCAGGGGGCGCCTGGCTACACCGTC. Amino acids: CASSLAPQGAPGYTV.

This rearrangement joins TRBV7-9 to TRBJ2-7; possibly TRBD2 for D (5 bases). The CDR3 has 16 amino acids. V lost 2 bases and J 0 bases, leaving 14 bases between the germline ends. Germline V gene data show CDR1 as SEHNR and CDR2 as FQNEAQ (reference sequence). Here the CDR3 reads CASSLHLSTSSYEQYF. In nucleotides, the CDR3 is TGTGCCAGCAGCTTACATCTCTCCACTAGCTCCTACGAGCAGTACTTC.

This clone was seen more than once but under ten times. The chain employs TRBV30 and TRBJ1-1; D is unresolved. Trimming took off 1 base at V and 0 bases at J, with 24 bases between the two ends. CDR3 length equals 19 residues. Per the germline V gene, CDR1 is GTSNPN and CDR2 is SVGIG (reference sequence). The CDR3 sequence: CAWSAYAGVSGLLNTEAFF. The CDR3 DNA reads TGTGCCTGGAGTGCCTACGCGGGTGTCAGCGGGTTATTGAACACTGAAGCTTTCTTT.

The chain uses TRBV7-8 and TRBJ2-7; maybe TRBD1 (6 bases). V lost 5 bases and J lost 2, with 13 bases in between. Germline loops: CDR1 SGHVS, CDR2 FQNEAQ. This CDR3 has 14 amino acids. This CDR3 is CASSQPGQTYEQYF. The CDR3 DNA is TGTGCCAGCAGCCAGCCGGGACAAACCTACGAGCAGTACTTC.

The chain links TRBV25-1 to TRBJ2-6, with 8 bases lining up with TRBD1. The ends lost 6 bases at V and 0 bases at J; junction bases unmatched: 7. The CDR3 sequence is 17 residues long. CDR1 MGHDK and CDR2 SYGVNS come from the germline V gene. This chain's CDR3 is CASRDRGATSGANVLTF. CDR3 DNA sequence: TGTGCCAGCAGAGACAGGGGAGCCACCTCTGGGGCCAACGTCCTGACTTTC.

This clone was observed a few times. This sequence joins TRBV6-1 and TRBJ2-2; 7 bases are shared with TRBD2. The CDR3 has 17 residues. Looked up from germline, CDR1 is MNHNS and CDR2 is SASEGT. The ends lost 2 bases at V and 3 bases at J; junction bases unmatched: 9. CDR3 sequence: CASSERLAGVDTGELFF. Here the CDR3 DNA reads TGTGCCAGCAGTGAAAGGTTGGCGGGAGTTGACACCGGGGAGCTGTTTTTT.

The chain's CDR3 is CASSQEGSAGELFF. In DNA form, the CDR3 reads TGCGCCAGCAGCCAAGAAGGCAGCGCCGGGGAGCTGTTTTTT. V usage is TRBV4-3 and J usage is TRBJ2-2; D is undetermined. The germline V and J ends were trimmed by 0 bases and 6 bases, with 8 bases remaining between them. CDR1 is LGHNA and CDR2 is YSLEER in the germline V gene. The CDR3 is 14 amino acids.

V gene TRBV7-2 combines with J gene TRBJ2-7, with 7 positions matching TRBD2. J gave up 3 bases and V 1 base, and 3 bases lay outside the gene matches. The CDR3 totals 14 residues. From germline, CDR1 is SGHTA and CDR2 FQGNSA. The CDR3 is CASSLEAGYYEQYF. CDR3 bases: TGTGCCAGCAGCTTAGAAGCGGGGTACTACGAGCAGTACTTC.

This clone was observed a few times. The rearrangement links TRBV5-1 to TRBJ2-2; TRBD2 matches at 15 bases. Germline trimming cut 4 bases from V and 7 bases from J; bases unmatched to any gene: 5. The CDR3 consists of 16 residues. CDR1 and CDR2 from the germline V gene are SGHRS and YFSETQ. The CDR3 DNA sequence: TGCGCCAGCAGCGCCGGACTAGCGGGAGGGAGCGGGGAGCTGTTTTTT. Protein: CASSAGLAGGSGELFF.

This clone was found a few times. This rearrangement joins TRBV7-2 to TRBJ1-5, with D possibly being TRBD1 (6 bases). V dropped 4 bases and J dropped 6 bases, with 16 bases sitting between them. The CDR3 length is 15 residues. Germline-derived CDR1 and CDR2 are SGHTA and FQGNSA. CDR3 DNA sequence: TGTGCCAGCAGCTACGTCGGGGGGCAAGGTCAGCCCCAGCATTTT. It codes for CASSYVGGQGQPQHF.